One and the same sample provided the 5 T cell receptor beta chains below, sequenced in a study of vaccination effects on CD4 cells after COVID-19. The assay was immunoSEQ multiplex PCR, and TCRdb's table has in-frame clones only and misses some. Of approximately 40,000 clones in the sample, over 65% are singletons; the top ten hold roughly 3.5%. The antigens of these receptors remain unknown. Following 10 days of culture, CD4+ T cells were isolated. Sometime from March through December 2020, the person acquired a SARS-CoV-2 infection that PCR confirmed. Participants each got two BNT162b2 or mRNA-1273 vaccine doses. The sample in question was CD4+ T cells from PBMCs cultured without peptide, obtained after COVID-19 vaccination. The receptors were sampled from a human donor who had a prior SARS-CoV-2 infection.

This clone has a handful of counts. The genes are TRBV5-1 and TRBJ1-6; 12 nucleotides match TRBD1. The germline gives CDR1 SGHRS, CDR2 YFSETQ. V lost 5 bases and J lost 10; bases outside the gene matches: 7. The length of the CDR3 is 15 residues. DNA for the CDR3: TGCGCCAGCAGTGAGGGACAGGGGGCTTACTCACCCCTCCACTTT. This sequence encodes CASSEGQGAYSPLHF.

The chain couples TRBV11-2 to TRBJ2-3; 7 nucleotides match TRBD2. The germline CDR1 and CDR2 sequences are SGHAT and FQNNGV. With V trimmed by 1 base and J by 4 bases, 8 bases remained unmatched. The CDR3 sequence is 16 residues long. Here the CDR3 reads CASSLVRERWADTQYF. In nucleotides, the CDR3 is TGTGCCAGCAGCTTAGTGCGGGAGCGGTGGGCAGATACGCAGTATTTT.

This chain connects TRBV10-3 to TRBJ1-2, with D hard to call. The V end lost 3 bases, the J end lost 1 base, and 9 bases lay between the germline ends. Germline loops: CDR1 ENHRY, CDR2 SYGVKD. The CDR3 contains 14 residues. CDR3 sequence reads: CAISDPRVNYGYTF. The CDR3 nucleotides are TGTGCCATCAGTGACCCGCGGGTTAACTATGGCTACACCTTC.

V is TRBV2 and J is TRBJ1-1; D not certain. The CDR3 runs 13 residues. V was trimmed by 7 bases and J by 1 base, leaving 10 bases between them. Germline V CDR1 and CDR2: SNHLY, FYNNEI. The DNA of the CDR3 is TGTGCCAGCACGATGGACGGGAACACTGAAGCTTTCTTT. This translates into CASTMDGNTEAFF.

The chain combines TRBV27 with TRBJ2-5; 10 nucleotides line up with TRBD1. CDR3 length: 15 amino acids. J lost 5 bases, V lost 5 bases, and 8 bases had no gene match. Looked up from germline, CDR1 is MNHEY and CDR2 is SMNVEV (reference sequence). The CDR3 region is CASSPGTGVGETQYF. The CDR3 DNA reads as TGTGCCAGCAGTCCCGGGACAGGGGTGGGGGAGACCCAGTACTTC.